The present entry profiles one T cell receptor beta chain with its context. Its antigen is unknown. The data are from a study of T cell responses to AZD1222 COVID-19 vaccine. Study overall: Samples with a second dose at about 4 or about 12 weeks were pooled together.

This CDR3 region has 14 residues. CDR1 is SEHNR, CDR2 FQNEAQ, per germline (reference sequence). V lost 2 bases, J lost 2 bases, and 9 bases lay in between. Study findings and constraints: In a largely white British group with more females than males, clonal diversity was possibly underestimated. Distributed over spike, vaccine-associated CD4 TCRs predominated at 160-218 and 743-854.

Sequencing was performed with immunoSEQ multiplex PCR; in TCRdb, only in-frame clones are kept and a portion is missing. The sample records roughly 150,000 clones, 92% being singletons. V is TRBV7-9 and J is TRBJ1-1, with D tentatively TRBD1 (6 bases). The specimen comprised peripheral blood, sampled on day 0 of AZD1222 vaccination. This sequence was found in an adult in good health. CDR3 sequence: CASSLQGQNTEAFF. In DNA, the CDR3 is TGTGCCAGCAGCTTACAGGGGCAAAACACTGAAGCTTTCTTT.